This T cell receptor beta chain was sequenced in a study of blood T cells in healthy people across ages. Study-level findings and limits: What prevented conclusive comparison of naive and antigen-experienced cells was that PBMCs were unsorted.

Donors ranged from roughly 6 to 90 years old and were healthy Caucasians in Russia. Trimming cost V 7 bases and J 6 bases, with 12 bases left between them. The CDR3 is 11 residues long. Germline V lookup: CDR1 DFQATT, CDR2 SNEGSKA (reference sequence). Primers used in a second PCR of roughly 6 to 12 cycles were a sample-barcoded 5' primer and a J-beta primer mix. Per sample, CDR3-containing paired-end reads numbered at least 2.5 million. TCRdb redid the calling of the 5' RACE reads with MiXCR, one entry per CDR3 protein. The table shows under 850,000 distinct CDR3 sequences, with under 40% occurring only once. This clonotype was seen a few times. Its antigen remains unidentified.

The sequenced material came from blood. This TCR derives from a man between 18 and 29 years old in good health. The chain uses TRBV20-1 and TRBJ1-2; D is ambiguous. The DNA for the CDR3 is TGCAGTGTCTTAGGGCATAATGGCTACACCTTC. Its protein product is CSVLGHNGYTF.